These 20 T cell receptor beta chains came from one sample sequenced in a study of blood T cell repertoires in COVID-19. Sequenced by immunoSEQ multiplex PCR; TCRdb stores in-frame clones only, minus some. The repertoire includes around 53,000 clones, about 75% of them detected once, and 22% sits in the top ten. The specimen sequenced was peripheral blood. The receptors stem from a man aged 50-60 years with active or convalescent COVID-19.

This clone was detected once. The V and J genes are TRBV19 and TRBJ2-5; 8 nucleotides match TRBD2. Losses at the gene ends were 2 bases for V and 5 bases for J; bases not matched to a gene: 7. CDR1 is LNHDA, CDR2 SQIVND, per germline (reference sequence). The CDR3 sequence is 15 residues long. In DNA form, the CDR3 reads TGTGCCAGTAGTATAACCGGGGGGGCGAGGGAGACCCAGTACTTC. Encoded protein: CASSITGGARETQYF.

The chain links TRBV5-1 to TRBJ1-4, with 9 positions matching TRBD1. This CDR3 region has 14 residues. CDR1 and CDR2 from the germline V gene are SGHRS and YFSETQ. The J segment lost 5 bases and the V segment lost 2 bases, leaving 1 base of the junction unmatched. CDR3 sequence: CASSFGQGNEKLFF. The DNA of the CDR3 is TGCGCCAGCAGCTTCGGACAGGGGAATGAAAAACTGTTTTTT.

A few counts support this clone. The chain uses TRBV18 and TRBJ2-3; no clear D. Germline values: CDR1 KGHSH, CDR2 LQKENI. V was pared by 4 bases and J by 3 bases, with 8 bases between. The CDR3 has 13 amino acids. The DNA for the CDR3 is TGTGCCAGCTCACAAGAGAGGACAGATACGCAGTATTTT. Residues: CASSQERTDTQYF.

The chain employs TRBV4-1 and TRBJ2-1; tentatively, D is TRBD2 (5 bases). The V end was cut by 1 base, the J end by 6 bases, with 13 bases between. Germline assignment: CDR1 MGHRA and CDR2 YSYEKL. This CDR3 comprises 15 residues. DNA of the CDR3: TGCGCCAGCAGCCAAGTCGGCCTAGCCCCCAATGAGCAGTTCTTC. Protein: CASSQVGLAPNEQFF.

The chain carries TRBV18 and TRBJ1-2; TRBD1 agrees at 7 bases. The V and J ends lost 0 bases and 4 bases, in that order; junction bases with no gene match: 5. The CDR3 totals 15 residues. The germline gives CDR1 KGHSH, CDR2 LQKENI. CDR3 sequence: CASSPPTGVSYGYTF. The DNA for the CDR3 is TGTGCCAGCTCACCACCAACAGGGGTTTCCTATGGCTACACCTTC.

The chain uses TRBV5-1 and TRBJ2-7; TRBD2 might be the D (6 bases). Deletions cut 4 bases from V and 4 bases from J, with 9 bases between. CDR1 SGHRS and CDR2 YFSETQ come from the germline V gene. The CDR3 is made up of 12 amino acids. The CDR3 is CASSAEGYEQYF. DNA of the CDR3: TGCGCCAGCAGCGCGGAGGGGTACGAGCAGTACTTC.

The chain uses TRBV29-1 and TRBJ2-7; 7 bases map to TRBD1. With V trimmed by 6 bases and J by 2 bases, 10 bases remained unmatched. CDR3 length: 14 residues. The germline CDR1 and CDR2 sequences are SQVTM and ANQGSEA. CDR3 in amino acids: CSVGGYRGTYEQYF. CDR3 coding DNA: TGCAGCGTGGGCGGATACAGGGGCACCTACGAGCAGTACTTC.

The chain uses TRBV6-5 and TRBJ2-1; 12 bases agree with TRBD2. The V gene's germline CDR1 is MNHEY and CDR2 SVGAGI. V gave up 11 bases and J gave up 9 bases; unmatched junction bases: 8. The CDR3 is 13 residues long. Here the CDR3 DNA reads TGTGCCGGAAGGACTAGCGGGATCGGTGAGCAGTTCTTC. It is translated as CAGRTSGIGEQFF.

The chain recombines TRBV3-1 (or the pseudogene TRBV3-2) with TRBJ1-5, with a tentative D call TRBD1 (5 bases). Germline V gene lookup returns CDR1 LGHDT and CDR2 YNNKEL (reference sequence). The V end lost 3 bases, the J end lost 7 bases, and 13 bases lay between the germline ends. There are 14 residues in the CDR3. This chain's CDR3 is CASSQLGRAQPQHF. The DNA for the CDR3 is TGTGCCAGCAGCCAGCTCGGCAGGGCCCAGCCCCAGCATTTT.

This clone turned up a few times. This chain joins TRBV7-8 and TRBJ2-7, with 9 bases aligning to TRBD1. Trimming cost V 2 bases and J 7 bases; bases outside gene matches: 12. Germline CDR1 SGHVS, CDR2 FQNEAQ. This CDR3 is 16 amino acids long. The CDR3 protein is CASSLPQPGQGEEQYF. As DNA, the CDR3 is TGTGCCAGCAGCTTACCCCAACCGGGACAGGGTGAAGAGCAGTACTTC. The full variable domain, in which reference TRBV7-8 and TRBJ2-7 provide the parts outside the CDR3, is GAGVSQSPRYKVAKRGQDVALRCDPISGHVSLFWYQQALGQGPEFLTYFQNEAQLDKSGLPSDRFFAERPEGSVSTLKIQRTQQEDSAVYLCASSLPQPGQGEEQYFGPGTRLTVT.

The rearrangement joins TRBV7-2 to TRBJ2-1, with D perhaps matching TRBD2 (6 bases). Germline CDR1 reads SGHTA; CDR2 reads FQGNSA. V lost 5 bases and J lost 4, with 15 bases in between. The CDR3 runs to 15 residues. CDR3 loop: CASSRVGGAYNEQFF. CDR3 in DNA: TGTGCCAGCAGCCGGGTAGGAGGGGCGTACAATGAGCAGTTCTTC. Full variable domain (rest looked up from reference TRBV7-2 and TRBJ2-1): GAGVSQSPSNKVTEKGKDVELRCDPISGHTALYWYRQSLGQGLEFLIYFQGNSAPDKSGLPSDRFSAERTGGSVSTLTIQRTQQEDSAVYLCASSRVGGAYNEQFFGPGTRLTVL.

This chain links TRBV7-8 with TRBJ2-3; 7 bases align to TRBD2. Germline V gene sequence: CDR1 SGHVS, CDR2 FQNEAQ. The CDR3 is 17 residues long. With V trimmed by 1 base and J by 0 bases, 7 bases remained unmatched. CDR3 DNA sequence: TGTGCCAGCAGCTTAGTAGGTAGCGGGCCTAGCACAGATACGCAGTATTTT. Translation: CASSLVGSGPSTDTQYF.

The chain joins TRBV3-1 (or the pseudogene TRBV3-2) to TRBJ1-2, with TRBD1 as a possible D gene (6 bases). With 2 bases removed from V and 4 bases from J, the gap between germline ends came to 11 bases. The germline CDR1 and CDR2 sequences are LGHDT and YNNKEL (reference sequence). The CDR3 totals 14 residues. The CDR3 DNA reads as TGTGCCAGCAGCCAATCAGGGGCCGGCTATGGCTACACCTTC. Translated, it gives CASSQSGAGYGYTF.

As DNA, the CDR3 is TGCGCCAGCAGCGCCCGACAGGGGGTTAATGAAAAACTGTTTTTT. It yields the protein CASSARQGVNEKLFF. V usage is TRBV5-1 and J usage is TRBJ1-4; 9 bases are a match to TRBD1. The CDR3 runs 15 residues. Unmatched junction bases numbered 5, after V lost 4 bases and J lost 4 bases. Per germline, CDR1 SGHRS and CDR2 YFSETQ.

This clone was seen a handful of times. The chain links TRBV11-2 to TRBJ2-1; D is ambiguous. Germline V lookup: CDR1 SGHAT, CDR2 FQNNGV. The CDR3 covers 15 residues. The ends were cut back, 5 bases at V and 4 bases at J, with 15 bases in the middle. The DNA for the CDR3 is TGTGCCAGCAGCCCTCAGGTGGGTAATTACAATGAGCAGTTCTTC. Translated, it gives CASSPQVGNYNEQFF.

J is TRBJ2-1 and V is TRBV7-2; 16 bases are shared with TRBD2. The CDR3 totals 17 residues. The germline V gene has CDR1 SGHTA and CDR2 FQGNSA. V lost 6 bases, J lost 8 bases, and 10 bases stayed unmatched. Written as DNA, the CDR3 is TGTGCCAGCAGGTATCCGGGACTAGCGGGGGGGAACTATGAGCAGTTCTTC. Protein: CASRYPGLAGGNYEQFF.

The gene calls are TRBV5-1 and TRBJ2-7; TRBD2 agrees at 13 bases. Germline CDR1 is SGHRS and CDR2 is YFSETQ. The CDR3 is 18 amino acids. V trimming: 0 bases; J trimming: 0 bases; junction bases outside the gene matches: 6. The CDR3, as DNA: TGCGCCAGCAGCTTGGCCAGGACTAGCGGGGGCTTCTCCTACGAGCAGTACTTC. Its translation: CASSLARTSGGFSYEQYF.

The chain links TRBV3-1 (or the pseudogene TRBV3-2) to TRBJ1-2; D uncertain. Germline V gives CDR1 LGHDT, CDR2 YNNKEL (reference sequence). Trimming stripped 0 bases from V and 1 base from J, with 6 bases between. This CDR3 region has 14 residues. The CDR3, as DNA: TGTGCCAGCAGCCAAGACCCGCGTAACTATGGCTACACCTTC. Its protein is CASSQDPRNYGYTF.

For this clone: Other nucleotide sequences from this sample produce the same CDR3. The rearrangement links TRBV5-5 to TRBJ2-7; 7 bases fit TRBD2. Germline values: CDR1 SGHKS, CDR2 YYEKEE (reference sequence). V lost 1 base to trimming and J lost 4 bases; unmatched junction nucleotides: 8. There are 15 residues in the CDR3. The CDR3 DNA follows: TGTGCCAGCAGCTTGTCTCCGGGGGGAGATTACGAGCAGTACTTC. It encodes CASSLSPGGDYEQYF.

V is TRBV7-3 and J is TRBJ2-3; weak D call: TRBD2 (5 bases). Germline V lookup: CDR1 SGHTA, CDR2 FQGTGA. Trimming removed 5 bases from V and 5 bases from J, with 11 bases in between. The CDR3 has 13 amino acids. The CDR3 reads CASSLLARDTQYF. The CDR3 DNA follows: TGTGCCAGCAGCCTTCTAGCTAGAGATACGCAGTATTTT. Looking up the rest from reference TRBV7-3 and TRBJ2-3 gives the full variable domain: GAGVSQTPSNKVTEKGKYVELRCDPISGHTALYWYRQSLGQGPEFLIYFQGTGAADDSGLPNDRFFAVRPEGSVSTLKIQRTERGDSAVYLCASSLLARDTQYFGPGTRLTVL.